This is a list of T cell receptor beta chains from one sample in a study of early T cells in non-severe SARS-CoV-2 infection. MiXCR was run by TCRdb on the 5' RACE reads, yielding one entry per CDR3 protein. The sample yields about 100,000 distinct CDR3 sequences, 13% seen once. Sequenced: whole blood. The origin of the receptors is an adult who was a healthcare worker with PCR-confirmed SARS-CoV-2 infection or an uninfected control (not recorded which). CDR3s include the opening cysteine and the closing phenylalanine or tryptophan. A D gene is named only where the DNA matches it firmly. Where a row states a size, it is once, few, many or the class of an expanded clone; other rows omit it.

j_call: TRBJ1-3; clone_size: .; cdr3_length: 14; d_call: .; v_call: TRBV7-9; cdr3_nt: TGTGCCAGCAGCTTAAGGGAGTTGAAAAACACCATATATTTT; cdr3_aa: CASSLRELKNTIYF
j_call: TRBJ2-7; clone_size: .; cdr3_length: 15; d_call: TRBD1; v_call: TRBV7-3; cdr3_nt: TGTGCCAGCAGCTCAAGCCCGGGACAGGGTGGCGAGCAGTACTTC; cdr3_aa: CASSSSPGQGGEQYF
j_call: TRBJ2-7; clone_size: few; cdr3_length: 14; d_call: TRBD2; v_call: TRBV28; cdr3_nt: TGTGCCAGCAGGACGGGACTAGGGACCTACGAGCAGTACTTC; cdr3_aa: CASRTGLGTYEQYF
j_call: TRBJ1-6; clone_size: .; cdr3_length: 14; d_call: TRBD1; v_call: TRBV5-1; cdr3_nt: TGCGCCAGCACCGCCGGGACAGGGATTTCACCCCTCCACTTT; cdr3_aa: CASTAGTGISPLHF
j_call: TRBJ2-3; clone_size: few; cdr3_length: 18; d_call: TRBD2; v_call: TRBV5-4; cdr3_nt: TGTGCCAGCAGCTTGGATCCTAGCGGGGGTAGAGGCACAGATACGCAGTATTTT; cdr3_aa: CASSLDPSGGRGTDTQYF
j_call: TRBJ2-1; clone_size: few; cdr3_length: 14; d_call: .; v_call: TRBV2; cdr3_nt: TGTGCCAGCAGTTGGGAGTGGTCCTACAATGAGCAGTTCTTC; cdr3_aa: CASSWEWSYNEQFF
j_call: TRBJ2-1; clone_size: .; cdr3_length: 15; d_call: .; v_call: TRBV7-2; cdr3_nt: TGTGCCAGCGCGGCGGAGTACATCTCCTACAATGAGCAGTTCTTC; cdr3_aa: CASAAEYISYNEQFF
j_call: TRBJ2-2; clone_size: .; cdr3_length: 13; d_call: .; v_call: TRBV29-1; cdr3_nt: TGCAGCGCCCTTAGAGAGGGGGCCGGGGAGCTGTTTTTT; cdr3_aa: CSALREGAGELFF
j_call: TRBJ1-1; clone_size: many; cdr3_length: 12; d_call: .; v_call: TRBV28; cdr3_nt: TGTGCCAGCAGAATTGAGCACACTGAAGCTTTCTTT; cdr3_aa: CASRIEHTEAFF
j_call: TRBJ1-5; clone_size: .; cdr3_length: 15; d_call: .; v_call: TRBV6-4; cdr3_nt: TGTGCCAGCAGTGACTCCCCAGGGGTAATGCAGCCCCAGCATTTT; cdr3_aa: CASSDSPGVMQPQHF
j_call: TRBJ2-3; clone_size: .; cdr3_length: 18; d_call: TRBD2; v_call: TRBV3-1; cdr3_nt: TGTGCCAGCAGCCAACATCTAGCGGGGGGGCCGGGAGGAGATACGCAGTATTTT; cdr3_aa: CASSQHLAGGPGGDTQYF
j_call: TRBJ2-5; clone_size: few; cdr3_length: 12; d_call: .; v_call: TRBV29-1; cdr3_nt: TGCAGCGTTGAAGGTGGGACGCGGACCCAGTACTTC; cdr3_aa: CSVEGGTRTQYF
j_call: TRBJ1-5; clone_size: few; cdr3_length: 16; d_call: .; v_call: TRBV4-1; cdr3_nt: TGCGCCAGCAGCCAAGGGTCGGGCAGTAGCAATCAGCCCCAGCATTTT; cdr3_aa: CASSQGSGSSNQPQHF
j_call: TRBJ2-7; clone_size: .; cdr3_length: 14; d_call: .; v_call: TRBV7-9; cdr3_nt: TGTGCCAGCAGCTTAGCGGCAGGAACCTACGAGCAGTACTTC; cdr3_aa: CASSLAAGTYEQYF
j_call: TRBJ2-6; clone_size: .; cdr3_length: 14; d_call: TRBD1; v_call: TRBV29-1; cdr3_nt: TGCAGCGCTACAGACAGGGCTGGGGCCAACGTCCTGACTTTC; cdr3_aa: CSATDRAGANVLTF
j_call: TRBJ2-3; clone_size: many; cdr3_length: 15; d_call: .; v_call: TRBV11-2; cdr3_nt: TGTGCCAGCAGCTTCCCAGGGTCAGGTGCAGATACGCAGTATTTT; cdr3_aa: CASSFPGSGADTQYF
j_call: TRBJ2-7; clone_size: many; cdr3_length: 13; d_call: .; v_call: TRBV6-2/TRBV6-3; cdr3_nt: TGTGCCAGCAGGTGGGCAGCGAACTACGAGCAGTACTTC; cdr3_aa: CASRWAANYEQYF
j_call: TRBJ1-1; clone_size: many; cdr3_length: 16; d_call: TRBD1; v_call: TRBV11-2; cdr3_nt: TGTGCCAGCAGCTGGGGGACAGCAGGCGTGAACACTGAAGCTTTCTTT; cdr3_aa: CASSWGTAGVNTEAFF
j_call: TRBJ2-7; clone_size: .; cdr3_length: 16; d_call: .; v_call: TRBV12-3/TRBV12-4; cdr3_nt: TGTGCCAGCAGTACCGGAGGGGGGGACAGGCGTTACGAGCAGTACTTC; cdr3_aa: CASSTGGGDRRYEQYF
j_call: TRBJ1-1; clone_size: few; cdr3_length: 14; d_call: .; v_call: TRBV29-1; cdr3_nt: TGCAGCGTTTTGGAATGGGGGGGAAACACTGAAGCTTTCTTT; cdr3_aa: CSVLEWGGNTEAFF
j_call: TRBJ2-5; clone_size: many; cdr3_length: 13; d_call: .; v_call: TRBV28; cdr3_nt: TGTGCCAGCAGTTTAGTGTACCAAGAGACCCAGTACTTC; cdr3_aa: CASSLVYQETQYF
j_call: TRBJ2-5; clone_size: few; cdr3_length: 19; d_call: .; v_call: TRBV28; cdr3_nt: TGTGCCAGCAGTTCCTCCGTACGGGGGGCAGGGCGAGCCCAAGAGACCCAGTACTTC; cdr3_aa: CASSSSVRGAGRAQETQYF
j_call: TRBJ1-2; clone_size: few; cdr3_length: 12; d_call: .; v_call: TRBV6-5; cdr3_nt: TGTGCCAGCAGGGACCGAACCCCTGGCTACACCTTC; cdr3_aa: CASRDRTPGYTF
j_call: TRBJ1-1; clone_size: many; cdr3_length: 11; d_call: .; v_call: TRBV6-2/TRBV6-3; cdr3_nt: TGTGCCAGCACCCGGGGAACTGAAGCTTTCTTT; cdr3_aa: CASTRGTEAFF
j_call: TRBJ1-3; clone_size: many; cdr3_length: 13; d_call: .; v_call: TRBV2; cdr3_nt: TGTGCCACCTTCTCGGCTTCTGGAAACACCATATATTTT; cdr3_aa: CATFSASGNTIYF
j_call: TRBJ1-1; clone_size: .; cdr3_length: 10; d_call: .; v_call: TRBV29-1; cdr3_nt: TGCAGCGGGGGAGATCTTGAAGCTTTCTTT; cdr3_aa: CSGGDLEAFF
j_call: TRBJ2-1; clone_size: many; cdr3_length: 16; d_call: TRBD2; v_call: TRBV24-1; cdr3_nt: TGTGCCACCAGTGATGGGGGGGGGACTAGAGACAATGAGCAGTTCTTC; cdr3_aa: CATSDGGGTRDNEQFF
j_call: TRBJ2-7; clone_size: many; cdr3_length: 13; d_call: .; v_call: TRBV6-5; cdr3_nt: TGTGCCAGCGGACGACAGGTCGGCTACGAGCAGTACTTC; cdr3_aa: CASGRQVGYEQYF
j_call: TRBJ1-1; clone_size: .; cdr3_length: 13; d_call: .; v_call: TRBV4-1; cdr3_nt: TGCGCCAGCAGCCAAGTCGGGAACACTGAAGCTTTCTTT; cdr3_aa: CASSQVGNTEAFF
j_call: TRBJ2-1; clone_size: many; cdr3_length: 16; d_call: TRBD1; v_call: TRBV7-6; cdr3_nt: TGTGCCAGCAGCTCCGCGGGACAGGGACCCTCCAATGAGCAGTTCTTC; cdr3_aa: CASSSAGQGPSNEQFF
j_call: TRBJ2-6; clone_size: once; cdr3_length: 18; d_call: TRBD1; v_call: TRBV19; cdr3_nt: TGTGCCAGTAGTGCCACCGGACAGGCATCGTCTGGGGCCAACGTCCTGACTTTC; cdr3_aa: CASSATGQASSGANVLTF
j_call: TRBJ1-5; clone_size: many; cdr3_length: 15; d_call: .; v_call: TRBV18; cdr3_nt: TGTGCCAGCTCACCAGGAGGCTCTAGCAATCAGCCCCAGCATTTT; cdr3_aa: CASSPGGSSNQPQHF
j_call: TRBJ1-2; clone_size: .; cdr3_length: 14; d_call: .; v_call: TRBV7-2; cdr3_nt: TGTGCCAGCAGCTTAGAGGCAGGGCTCTATGGCTACACCTTC; cdr3_aa: CASSLEAGLYGYTF
j_call: TRBJ2-4; clone_size: once; cdr3_length: 13; d_call: .; v_call: TRBV29-1; cdr3_nt: TGCAGCGTCCGGGATCTAGCCAAAAACATTCAGTACTTC; cdr3_aa: CSVRDLAKNIQYF
j_call: TRBJ2-1; clone_size: many; cdr3_length: 14; d_call: .; v_call: TRBV11-2; cdr3_nt: TGTGCCAGCACCAGGACTACATCCTACAATGAGCAGTTCTTC; cdr3_aa: CASTRTTSYNEQFF
j_call: TRBJ2-1; clone_size: .; cdr3_length: 16; d_call: TRBD1; v_call: TRBV5-1; cdr3_nt: TGCGCCAGCAGCTCCACCGTGGGACAGGGAGGCCATGAGCAGTTCTTC; cdr3_aa: CASSSTVGQGGHEQFF
j_call: TRBJ1-5; clone_size: few; cdr3_length: 12; d_call: .; v_call: TRBV2; cdr3_nt: TGTGCCAGCAGACAGGACAATCAGCCCCAGCATTTT; cdr3_aa: CASRQDNQPQHF
j_call: TRBJ2-3; clone_size: few; cdr3_length: 15; d_call: TRBD1; v_call: TRBV12-3/TRBV12-4; cdr3_nt: TGTGCCAGCAGTTATGTGACAGGGAAAACAGATACGCAGTATTTT; cdr3_aa: CASSYVTGKTDTQYF
j_call: TRBJ2-7; clone_size: many; cdr3_length: 15; d_call: TRBD1; v_call: TRBV5-1; cdr3_nt: TGCGCCAGCAGCTTGCCCCCGGGACAGGGATACGAGCAGTACTTC; cdr3_aa: CASSLPPGQGYEQYF
j_call: TRBJ2-4; clone_size: many; cdr3_length: 15; d_call: TRBD1; v_call: TRBV5-1; cdr3_nt: TGCGCCAGCAGAGGCTCCCGGGACAGGGGGAACATTCAGTACTTC; cdr3_aa: CASRGSRDRGNIQYF
j_call: TRBJ2-1; clone_size: .; cdr3_length: 13; d_call: .; v_call: TRBV11-2; cdr3_nt: TGTGCCAGCGGGAGTAGACGAGCCGATGAGCAGTTCTTC; cdr3_aa: CASGSRRADEQFF
j_call: TRBJ1-2; clone_size: many; cdr3_length: 17; d_call: .; v_call: TRBV7-2; cdr3_nt: TGTGCCATCCCCTCGAAGGCCGGGACACCGGGGGTTCATGGCTACACCTTC; cdr3_aa: CAIPSKAGTPGVHGYTF
j_call: TRBJ2-2; clone_size: few; cdr3_length: 14; d_call: .; v_call: TRBV27; cdr3_nt: TGTGCCAGCAGTTTATCATATCCCGCCGGGGAGCTGTTTTTT; cdr3_aa: CASSLSYPAGELFF
j_call: TRBJ1-6; clone_size: many; cdr3_length: 15; d_call: .; v_call: TRBV27; cdr3_nt: TGTGCCAGCGCGGGAGGGTCCATCTATAATTCACCCCTCCACTTT; cdr3_aa: CASAGGSIYNSPLHF
j_call: TRBJ1-1; clone_size: .; cdr3_length: 13; d_call: TRBD1; v_call: TRBV7-9; cdr3_nt: TGTGCCAGCAGGACGACAGGGGCCACTGAAGCTTTCTTT; cdr3_aa: CASRTTGATEAFF
j_call: TRBJ1-5; clone_size: .; cdr3_length: 15; d_call: TRBD1; v_call: TRBV5-1; cdr3_nt: TGCGCCAGCAGCCCCGACAGGGGGGAGAATCAGCCCCAGCATTTT; cdr3_aa: CASSPDRGENQPQHF